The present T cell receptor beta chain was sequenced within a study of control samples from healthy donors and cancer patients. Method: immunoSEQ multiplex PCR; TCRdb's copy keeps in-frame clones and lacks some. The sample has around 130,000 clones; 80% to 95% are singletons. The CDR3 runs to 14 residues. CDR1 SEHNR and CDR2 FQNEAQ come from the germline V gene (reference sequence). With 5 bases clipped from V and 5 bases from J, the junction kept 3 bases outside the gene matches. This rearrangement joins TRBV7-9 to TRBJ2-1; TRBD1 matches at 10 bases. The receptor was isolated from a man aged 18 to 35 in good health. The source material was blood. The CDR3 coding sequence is TGTGCCAGCAGCCGACAGGGGGCTCACAATGAGCAGTTCTTC. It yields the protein CASSRQGAHNEQFF.